Sequencing of this T cell receptor (beta chain) was carried out in a study of T cell repertoires and HLA-DP antigens. About the study: Average DNA input: around 200 ng for CD137+CD4+ sorts, approximately 1,200 ng pre-culture.

Assay: immunoSEQ multiplex PCR; the TCRdb copy retains only in-frame clones and omits some. The sample holds 90,000 to 130,000 clones, around 92% seen once. CDR1 MNHNS and CDR2 SASEGT come from the germline V gene. V was cut by 6 bases and J by 4 bases, with 13 bases left in between. There are 14 residues in the CDR3. General observations from the study: Against one allele, clones undetected before culture averaged approximately 35%; against the other, roughly 51%. Sorted CD137+ cells had clonality roughly 0.39 against both alloantigens, versus 0.035 to 0.045 pre-culture.

Untouched CD4+ T cells were isolated by negative selection, averaging approximately 98% purity. This clone was recorded a few times. What it binds is unknown. This TCR derives from a woman aged 18-35 years in good health and CMV-seronegative. The source material was CD4+ T cells from PBMCs. This chain joins TRBV6-1 and TRBJ1-5; weak D call: TRBD1 (5 bases). This CDR3 is CASRGRGPNQPQHF. The CDR3 DNA sequence: TGTGCCAGCAGGGGACGGGGCCCAAATCAGCCCCAGCATTTT.